This record looks at one TCR beta chain sequence and its context. Antigen unknown. This specimen belongs to a study of immune evolution from preneoplasia to lung adenocarcinoma. Looking at the study overall: HLA loss of heterozygosity: less than 9% AIS, roughly 15% MIA, about 31% ADC, none AAH.

This CDR3 contains 15 residues. Germline CDR1 SGHRS, CDR2 YFSETQ. V was cut by 0 bases and J by 0 bases, with 10 bases left in between. Study conclusions and caveats: Later-stage lesions appeared to have more T cells, more diversity, less clonality.

Only in-frame clones appear in the TCRdb table, and some are missing; sequencing was by immunoSEQ multiplex PCR. The sample holds 35,000 to 40,000 clones, 74% seen once. The rearrangement joins TRBV5-1 to TRBJ2-7; no firm D call. The clonotype originates from a person between 60 and 70 years old with lung adenocarcinoma. The sequencing input was FFPE invasive lung adenocarcinoma tissue. In nucleotides, the CDR3 is TGCGCCAGCAGCTTGGAGGGTTTTTCCTCCTACGAGCAGTACTTC. Protein sequence: CASSLEGFSSYEQYF. Complete variable domain (other parts from reference TRBV5-1 and TRBJ2-7): KAGVTQTPRYLIKTRGQQVTLSCSPISGHRSVSWYQQTPGQGLQFLFEYFSETQRNKGNFPGRFSGRQFSNSRSEMNVSTLELGDSALYLCASSLEGFSSYEQYFGPGTRLTVT.